The entry below describes one TCR beta chain. The data are from a study of blood T cell repertoires in COVID-19. Study context: From T cells, B-cell-depleted T cells, or PBMCs came the material, which was cDNA or gDNA.

This CDR3 contains 13 residues. Trimming pared 8 bases from V and 5 bases from J, leaving 15 bases between. In germline, CDR1 is MDHEN, CDR2 SYDVKM. Sequenced by immunoSEQ multiplex PCR; TCRdb stores in-frame clones only, minus some. The data hold about 360,000 clones, with more than 85% observed a single time. Sequenced input: peripheral blood. This sequence was found in a human donor in a cohort sampled during active COVID-19. This chain uses TRBV28 with TRBJ1-1, with D maybe TRBD1 (6 bases). The DNA for the CDR3 is TGTGCCAGCTCCTACAGGGTTTGGACTGAAGCTTTCTTT. It specifies CASSYRVWTEAFF.